One sample yielded the 11 T cell receptor beta chains listed below, sequenced in a study of blood T cell repertoires in COVID-19. Here immunoSEQ multiplex PCR was the method, and the copy in TCRdb shows in-frame clones only, minus some. This sample carries 250,000 to 350,000 clones, over 75% of them seen once, and the ten largest clones take less than 6%. Sequenced: PBMCs or T cells enriched from blood (not recorded which). Receptors were obtained from a woman aged 25 to 39 who had recovered from COVID-19.

The J gene is TRBJ1-4, the V gene TRBV7-9, with 8 bases matching TRBD1. The CDR3 runs to 15 residues. V lost 4 bases to trimming and J lost 5 bases; unmatched junction nucleotides: 6. Germline CDR1 and CDR2: SEHNR and FQNEAQ (reference sequence). The CDR3 DNA reads TGTGCCAGCAGCTCAGGACAGGGCCGAAATGAAAAACTGTTTTTT. Translation gives CASSSGQGRNEKLFF.

This chain links TRBV13 with TRBJ2-7; 7 nucleotides align to TRBD2. Germline V gene data show CDR1 as PRHDT and CDR2 as FYEKMQ (reference sequence). Germline trimming cut 5 bases from V and 0 bases from J; bases unmatched to any gene: 4. The CDR3 loop spans 14 amino acids. The CDR3 here is CASSPTGGSYEQYF. In nucleotides, the CDR3 is TGTGCCAGCAGCCCCACGGGGGGCTCCTACGAGCAGTACTTC.

The sample holds one count of this clone. V and J are TRBV15 and TRBJ2-2; 8 bases are shared with TRBD1. From germline, CDR1 is LNHNV and CDR2 YYDKDF (reference sequence). The CDR3 is made up of 16 amino acids. Trimming at V came to 5 bases and at J to 7 bases, leaving 12 bases not matched to a gene. CDR3 in DNA: TGTGCCACCAGCGGGCAGGGGGCCTATGGACACGGGGAGCTGTTTTTT. The encoded protein is CATSGQGAYGHGELFF.

CDR3 sequence (DNA): TGCGCCAGCAGCCAGGGGCAGAACTACGAGCAGTACTTC. Protein sequence: CASSQGQNYEQYF. V is TRBV5-1 and J is TRBJ2-7, with a possible D match to TRBD1 (6 bases). V lost 4 bases, J lost 3 bases, and 11 bases lay in between. Germline V gene sequence: CDR1 SGHRS, CDR2 YFSETQ. CDR3 length: 13 residues.

The V and J genes are TRBV6-5 and TRBJ2-7; 7 nucleotides agree with TRBD1. The CDR3 totals 14 residues. The germline CDR1 and CDR2 sequences are MNHEY and SVGAGI. The ends lost 6 bases at V and 2 bases at J; junction bases unmatched: 7. CDR3 loop: CASRTGQDPYEQYF. CDR3 DNA sequence: TGTGCCAGCAGAACCGGACAGGACCCCTACGAGCAGTACTTC.

The chain has TRBV5-1 and TRBJ2-3; 9 bases line up with TRBD2. The CDR3 consists of 15 residues. The V gene end was trimmed by 2 bases and the J gene end by 1 base; junction bases not matched to a gene: 2. Germline values: CDR1 SGHRS, CDR2 YFSETQ. CDR3 bases: TGCGCCAGCAGCTTTGGCGGGGGGGGCACAGATACGCAGTATTTT. Its protein product is CASSFGGGGTDTQYF.

The chain links TRBV5-4 to TRBJ1-2; D gene ambiguous. Germline-derived CDR1 and CDR2 are SGHNT and YYREEE (reference sequence). This CDR3 has 12 residues. Trimming left V 0 bases short and J 6 bases short, with 6 bases between. The CDR3 coding sequence is TGTGCCAGCAGCTTGGCCACGGATGGCTACACCTTC. Protein product: CASSLATDGYTF.

The DNA of the CDR3 is TGCGCCAGCAGCCGTTTAACGGGACAGGGATACGAGCAGTACTTC. It specifies CASSRLTGQGYEQYF. This rearrangement joins TRBV4-1 to TRBJ2-7; TRBD1 aligns across 9 bases. Germline-derived CDR1 and CDR2 are MGHRA and YSYEKL. This CDR3 region has 15 residues. J was trimmed by 4 bases and V by 4 bases; bases with no gene match: 8.

This chain uses TRBV14 with TRBJ1-2; D not resolved. The CDR3 is made up of 13 amino acids. With 0 bases removed from V and 3 bases from J, the gap between germline ends came to 5 bases. CDR1 SGHDN and CDR2 FVKESK come from the germline V gene. For the CDR3, the DNA is TGTGCCAGCAGCCAAGAACTGGACTATGGCTACACCTTC. Amino acids: CASSQELDYGYTF.

This rearrangement joins TRBV18 to TRBJ1-1, with 9 bases matching TRBD1. CDR3 length: 14 residues. V shed 6 bases, J shed 3 bases, and the junction held 5 bases outside the gene matches. The V gene's germline CDR1 is KGHSH and CDR2 LQKENI. CDR3 sequence: CASSPRDRDTEAFF. CDR3 coding DNA: TGTGCCAGCTCCCCAAGGGACAGGGACACTGAAGCTTTCTTT.

This clone occurred once. The chain uses TRBV7-2 and TRBJ2-7; D perhaps matches TRBD1 (5 bases). The CDR3 is 16 residues long. CDR1 and CDR2 (germline): SGHTA, FQGNSA. V lost 5 bases, J lost 2 bases, and 19 bases lay in between. The CDR3 DNA reads as TGTGCCAGCAGCCCCCCCCCGACAGACCTGCCCTACGAGCAGTACTTC. It yields the protein CASSPPPTDLPYEQYF.